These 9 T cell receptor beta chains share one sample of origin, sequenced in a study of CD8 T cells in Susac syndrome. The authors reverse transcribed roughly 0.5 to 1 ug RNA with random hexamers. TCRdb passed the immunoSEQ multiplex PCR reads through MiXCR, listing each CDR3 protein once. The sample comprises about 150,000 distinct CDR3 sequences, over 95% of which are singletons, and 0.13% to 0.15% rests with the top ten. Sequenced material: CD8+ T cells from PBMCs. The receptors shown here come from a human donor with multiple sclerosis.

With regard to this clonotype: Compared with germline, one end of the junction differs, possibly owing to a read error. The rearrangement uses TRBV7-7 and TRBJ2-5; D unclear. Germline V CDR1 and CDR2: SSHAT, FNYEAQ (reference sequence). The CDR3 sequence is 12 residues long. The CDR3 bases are TGTGCTAGCAGCGACCAGACCGAGACCCAGTACTTC. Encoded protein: CASSDQTETQYF.

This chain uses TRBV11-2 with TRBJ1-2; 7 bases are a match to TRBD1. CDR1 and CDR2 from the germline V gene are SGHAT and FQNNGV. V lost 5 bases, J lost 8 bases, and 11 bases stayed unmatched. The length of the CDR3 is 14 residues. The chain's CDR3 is CASSPPWTGSGYTF. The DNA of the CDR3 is TGTGCCAGCAGCCCCCCTTGGACAGGCTCCGGCTACACCTTC.

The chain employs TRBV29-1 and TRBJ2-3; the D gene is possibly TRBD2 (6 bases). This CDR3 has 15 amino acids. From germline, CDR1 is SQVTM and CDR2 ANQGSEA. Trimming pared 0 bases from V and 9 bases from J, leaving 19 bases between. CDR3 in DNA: TGCAGCGTTGAAGATCTCAGGGACTCTGGGTTAACGCAGTATTTT. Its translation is CSVEDLRDSGLTQYF.

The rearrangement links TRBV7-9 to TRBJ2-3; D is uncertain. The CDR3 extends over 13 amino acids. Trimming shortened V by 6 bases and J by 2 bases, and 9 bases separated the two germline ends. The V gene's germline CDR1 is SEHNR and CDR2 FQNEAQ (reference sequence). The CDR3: CASRPDTTDTQYF. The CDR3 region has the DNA TGTGCCAGCAGACCTGACACCACAGATACGCAGTATTTT.

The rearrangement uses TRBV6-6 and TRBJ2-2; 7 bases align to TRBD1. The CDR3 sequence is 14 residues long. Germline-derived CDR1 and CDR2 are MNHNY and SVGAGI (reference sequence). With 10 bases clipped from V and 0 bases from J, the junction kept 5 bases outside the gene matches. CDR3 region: CATQGDPNTGELFF. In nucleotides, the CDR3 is TGTGCCACCCAGGGGGACCCGAACACCGGGGAGCTGTTTTTT.

CDR3 in amino acids: CASSLGDWGTTDTQYF. CDR3 nucleotides: TGCGCCAGCAGCCTAGGGGACTGGGGGACTACAGATACGCAGTATTTT. The V call is TRBV5-1, the J call TRBJ2-3; the D gene is possibly TRBD2 (6 bases). V was clipped by 4 bases and J by 3 bases, with 18 bases between them. CDR1 is SGHRS and CDR2 is YFSETQ in the germline V gene. The CDR3 runs to 16 residues. The full variable domain, with the rest looked up from reference TRBV5-1 and TRBJ2-3, is KAGVTQTPRYLIKTRGQQVTLSCSPISGHRSVSWYQQTPGQGLQFLFEYFSETQRNKGNFPGRFSGRQFSNSRSEMNVSTLELGDSALYLCASSLGDWGTTDTQYFGPGTRLTVL.

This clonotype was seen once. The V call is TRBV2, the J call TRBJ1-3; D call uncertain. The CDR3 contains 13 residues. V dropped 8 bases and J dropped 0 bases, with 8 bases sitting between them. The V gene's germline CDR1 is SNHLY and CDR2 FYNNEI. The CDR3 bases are TGTGCCAGCTCGGGAGTCTCTGGAAACACCATATATTTT. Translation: CASSGVSGNTIYF.

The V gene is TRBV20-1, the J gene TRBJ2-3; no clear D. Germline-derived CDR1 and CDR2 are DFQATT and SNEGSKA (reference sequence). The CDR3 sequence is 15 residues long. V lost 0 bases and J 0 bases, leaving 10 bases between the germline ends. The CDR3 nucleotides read TGCAGTGCTAGAGATCTTGGGCAGAGCACAGATACGCAGTATTTT. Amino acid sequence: CSARDLGQSTDTQYF.

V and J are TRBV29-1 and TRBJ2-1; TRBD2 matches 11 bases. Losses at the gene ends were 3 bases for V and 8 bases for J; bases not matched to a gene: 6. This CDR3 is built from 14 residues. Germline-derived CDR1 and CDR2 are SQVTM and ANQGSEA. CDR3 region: CSVEGSGGAYEQFF. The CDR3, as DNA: TGCAGCGTTGAGGGTAGCGGGGGGGCCTATGAGCAGTTCTTC.